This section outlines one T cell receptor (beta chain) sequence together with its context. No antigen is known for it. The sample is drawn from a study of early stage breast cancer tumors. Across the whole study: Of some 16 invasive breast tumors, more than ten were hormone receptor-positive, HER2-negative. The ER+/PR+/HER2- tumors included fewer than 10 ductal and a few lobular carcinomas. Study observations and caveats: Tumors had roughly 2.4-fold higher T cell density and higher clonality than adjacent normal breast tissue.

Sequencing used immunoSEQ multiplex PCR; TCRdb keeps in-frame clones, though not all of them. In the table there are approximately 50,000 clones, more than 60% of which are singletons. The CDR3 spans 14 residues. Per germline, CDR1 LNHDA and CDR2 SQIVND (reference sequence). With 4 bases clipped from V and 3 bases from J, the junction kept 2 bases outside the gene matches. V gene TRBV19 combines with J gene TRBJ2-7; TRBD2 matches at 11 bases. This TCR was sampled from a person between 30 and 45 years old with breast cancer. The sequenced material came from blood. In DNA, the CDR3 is TGTGCCAGTAGTACCGGGACTAGCGGCTACGAGCAGTACTTC. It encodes CASSTGTSGYEQYF.